This record looks at one TCR beta chain sequence and its context. The junction and the germline gene differ at one end; a read error may be behind it. Generated by immunoSEQ multiplex PCR, the TCRdb table keeps only in-frame clones and is missing some. The sample shows 300,000 to 450,000 clones, 75% to 90% of them seen only once. These data come from a study of blood T cell repertoires in COVID-19. On the study more broadly: Nucleic acid was either cDNA or gDNA, and it came from T cells, B-cell-depleted T cells, or PBMCs.

This CDR3 has 16 amino acids. Germline assignment: CDR1 KGHSH and CDR2 LQKENI. In assigning cohorts, the study relied on participant-reported clinical history. Sequenced: PBMCs or T cells enriched from blood (not recorded which). The TCR comes from a man in his late teens or twenties who had recovered from COVID-19. The V and J genes are TRBV18 and TRBJ2-1, with 7 bases fitting TRBD1. This chain's CDR3 is CASSPQLRTGDNEQFF. The CDR3 DNA follows: TGTGCCAGCTCCCCACAACTTCGGACAGGAGACAATGAGCAGTTCTTC.